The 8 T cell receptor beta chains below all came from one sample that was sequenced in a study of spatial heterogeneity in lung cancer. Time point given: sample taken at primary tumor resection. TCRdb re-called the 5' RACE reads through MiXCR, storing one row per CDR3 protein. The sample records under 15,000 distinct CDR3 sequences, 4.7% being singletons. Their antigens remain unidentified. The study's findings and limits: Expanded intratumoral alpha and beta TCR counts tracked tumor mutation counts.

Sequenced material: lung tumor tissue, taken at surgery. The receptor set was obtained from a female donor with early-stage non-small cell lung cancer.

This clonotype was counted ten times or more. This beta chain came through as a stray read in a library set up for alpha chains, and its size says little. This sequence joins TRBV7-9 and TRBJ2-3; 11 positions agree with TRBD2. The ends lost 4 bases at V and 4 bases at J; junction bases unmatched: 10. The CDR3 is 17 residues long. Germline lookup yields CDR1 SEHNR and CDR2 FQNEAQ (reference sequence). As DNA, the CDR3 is TGTGCCAGCAGCTCCTTGGGGCTAGCGGGGGGCGCAGATACGCAGTATTTT. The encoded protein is CASSSLGLAGGADTQYF. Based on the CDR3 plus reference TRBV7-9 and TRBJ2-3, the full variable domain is DTGVSQNPRHKITKRGQNVTFRCDPISEHNRLYWYRQTLGQGPEFLTYFQNEAQLEKSRLLSDRFSAERPKGSFSTLEIQRTEQGDSAMYLCASSSLGLAGGADTQYFGPGTRLTVL.

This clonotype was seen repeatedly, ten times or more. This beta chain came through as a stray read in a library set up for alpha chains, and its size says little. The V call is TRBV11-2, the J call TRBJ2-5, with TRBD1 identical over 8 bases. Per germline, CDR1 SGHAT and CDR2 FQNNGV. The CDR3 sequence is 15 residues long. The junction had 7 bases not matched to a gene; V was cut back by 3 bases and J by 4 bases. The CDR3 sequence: CASSLSDRGAETQYF. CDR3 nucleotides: TGTGCCAGCAGCTTGAGTGACAGGGGAGCAGAGACCCAGTACTTC. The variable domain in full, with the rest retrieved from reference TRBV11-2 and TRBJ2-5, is EAGVAQSPRYKIIEKRQSVAFWCNPISGHATLYWYQQILGQGPKLLIQFQNNGVVDDSQLPKDRFSAERLKGVDSTLKIQPAKLEDSAVYLCASSLSDRGAETQYFGPGTRLLVL.

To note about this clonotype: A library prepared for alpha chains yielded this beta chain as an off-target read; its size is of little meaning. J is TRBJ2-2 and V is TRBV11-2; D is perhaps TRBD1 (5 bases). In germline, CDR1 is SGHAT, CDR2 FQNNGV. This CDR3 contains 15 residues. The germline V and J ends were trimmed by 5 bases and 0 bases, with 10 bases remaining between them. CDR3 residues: CASSLDSPNTGELFF. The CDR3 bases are TGTGCCAGCAGCCTCGACAGCCCGAACACCGGGGAGCTGTTTTTT.

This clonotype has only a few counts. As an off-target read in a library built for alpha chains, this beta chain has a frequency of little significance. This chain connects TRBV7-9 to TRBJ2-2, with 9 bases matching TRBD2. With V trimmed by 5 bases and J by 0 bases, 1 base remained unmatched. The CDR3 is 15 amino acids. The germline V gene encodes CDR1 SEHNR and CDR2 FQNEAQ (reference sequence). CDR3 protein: CASSASGTNTGELFF. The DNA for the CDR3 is TGTGCCAGCAGCGCTAGCGGGACGAACACCGGGGAGCTGTTTTTT.

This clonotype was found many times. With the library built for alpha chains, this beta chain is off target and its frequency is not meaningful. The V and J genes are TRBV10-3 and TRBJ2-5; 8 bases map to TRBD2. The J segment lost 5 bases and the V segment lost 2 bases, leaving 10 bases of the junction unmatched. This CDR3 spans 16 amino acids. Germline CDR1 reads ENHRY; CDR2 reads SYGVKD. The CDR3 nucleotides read TGTGCCATCAGTGAGCCCAGAGTAGCGGGGCCGGAGACCCAGTACTTC. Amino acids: CAISEPRVAGPETQYF.

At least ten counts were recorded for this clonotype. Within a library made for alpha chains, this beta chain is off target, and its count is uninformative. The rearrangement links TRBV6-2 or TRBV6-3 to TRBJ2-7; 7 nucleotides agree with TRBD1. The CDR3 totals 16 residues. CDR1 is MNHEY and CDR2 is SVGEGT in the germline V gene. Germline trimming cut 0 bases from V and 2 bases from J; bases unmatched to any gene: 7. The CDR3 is CASSYSDRVRAYEQYF. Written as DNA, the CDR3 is TGTGCCAGCAGTTACTCCGACAGGGTTCGGGCCTACGAGCAGTACTTC.

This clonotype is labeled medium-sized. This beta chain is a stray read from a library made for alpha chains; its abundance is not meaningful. In DNA, the CDR3 is TGTGCCAGCAGCCTGGGGGTAGGGGACGAGCAGTACTTC. Protein product: CASSLGVGDEQYF. V usage is TRBV11-2 and J usage is TRBJ2-7; perhaps D is TRBD1 or TRBD2 (5 bases each). The CDR3 is made up of 13 amino acids. V lost 5 bases and J lost 5, with 13 bases in between. Germline V lookup: CDR1 SGHAT, CDR2 FQNNGV.

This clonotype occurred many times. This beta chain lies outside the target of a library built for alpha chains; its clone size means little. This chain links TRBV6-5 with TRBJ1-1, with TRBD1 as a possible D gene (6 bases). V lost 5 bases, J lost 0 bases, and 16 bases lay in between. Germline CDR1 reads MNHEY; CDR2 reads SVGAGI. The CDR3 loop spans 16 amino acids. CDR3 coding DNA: TGTGCCAGCAGTCACCGGACAGTAGTCATGAACACTGAAGCTTTCTTT. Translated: CASSHRTVVMNTEAFF.